Shown below are 23 T cell receptor beta chains from a single sample sequenced in a study of identical twins. TCRdb re-analysed the 5' RACE reads in MiXCR, keeping a single row per CDR3 protein. Of roughly 250,000 distinct CDR3 sequences listed, 7.5% were seen once; the top ten hold about 5.6%. These data were also reused for a study on yellow fever vaccine responses in identical twins.

Sequenced: CD8+ T cells sorted from blood. These receptors were obtained from a woman aged 18-29 years in good health.

This clonotype was recorded at least ten times. This chain connects TRBV20-1 to TRBJ2-5; D is tentatively TRBD1 or TRBD2 (6 bases each). The V end was cut by 0 bases, the J end by 3 bases, with 14 bases between. Germline CDR1 and CDR2: DFQATT and SNEGSKA (reference sequence). There are 15 residues in the CDR3. The CDR3 DNA follows: TGCAGTGCTAGAGACGGGGGCGCGGGTGAAGAGACCCAGTACTTC. Residues: CSARDGGAGEETQYF.

The chain carries TRBV7-3 and TRBJ2-2, with TRBD2 as a possible D gene (6 bases). The CDR3 loop spans 13 amino acids. Germline V gene lookup returns CDR1 SGHTA and CDR2 FQGTGA. V lost 5 bases and J 6 bases, leaving 10 bases between the germline ends. CDR3 protein: CASSPWGAGELFF. CDR3 bases: TGTGCCAGCAGCCCCTGGGGGGCCGGGGAGCTGTTTTTT.

This clonotype was counted between two and nine times. One end of the junction fails to match germline, which may point to a read error. The gene calls are TRBV24-1 and TRBJ1-1; D unresolved. The CDR3 covers 13 residues. Germline V CDR1 and CDR2: KGHDR, SFDVKD. The CDR3 sequence: CATSDSLNSEAFF. CDR3 nucleotide sequence: TGTGCCACCAGTGATTCCCTGAACAGTGAAGCTTTCTTT.

CDR3 coding DNA: TGTGCCAGCAGCCAAGTAACAGCGGGAGTTCAGTCAGATACGCAGTATTTT. Its protein is CASSQVTAGVQSDTQYF. The chain is built from TRBV4-2 and TRBJ2-3; 8 bases map to TRBD2. This CDR3 is built from 17 residues. From germline, CDR1 is LGHNA and CDR2 YNFKEQ. J gave up 4 bases and V 1 base, and 10 bases lay outside the gene matches.

This clonotype appeared many times. J is TRBJ2-2 and V is TRBV4-1, with TRBD1 matching 9 bases. CDR1 and CDR2 (germline): MGHRA, YSYEKL. With V trimmed by 2 bases and J by 3 bases, 10 bases remained unmatched. The CDR3 has 18 residues. The CDR3 bases are TGCGCCAGCAGCCAAACAGGGGGCGCGGGTCGTTACACCGGGGAGCTGTTTTTT. Its protein product is CASSQTGGAGRYTGELFF.

The V gene is TRBV12-3 or TRBV12-4, the J gene TRBJ1-2; D uncertain. The CDR3 has 11 amino acids. The germline V and J ends were trimmed by 11 bases and 7 bases, with 14 bases remaining between them. The CDR3 region has the DNA TGTGCCGTCGGGCCCGTCAGTGGCTACACCTTC. Its translation: CAVGPVSGYTF.

In this sample, this clonotype turned up a few times. The J gene is TRBJ1-1, the V gene TRBV5-5, with D perhaps TRBD1 (6 bases). Germline CDR1 reads SGHKS; CDR2 reads YYEKEE (reference sequence). This CDR3 is built from 15 residues. V was cut by 2 bases and J by 4 bases, with 15 bases left in between. CDR3 nucleotides: TGTGCCAGCAGCTTAGCGACAGGAGTTGGCACTGAAGCTTTCTTT. Translated: CASSLATGVGTEAFF.

This clonotype has just a few counts. CDR3 amino acids: CASSPWPEGEETQYF. CDR3 DNA sequence: TGTGCCAGCAGCCCCTGGCCAGAGGGGGAAGAGACCCAGTACTTC. This chain joins TRBV7-2 and TRBJ2-5, with D possibly TRBD1 on 6 matching bases. CDR1 and CDR2 from the germline V gene are SGHTA and FQGNSA. The CDR3 runs 15 residues. Trimming stripped 5 bases from V and 3 bases from J, with 16 bases between. The full variable domain, with the rest looked up from reference TRBV7-2 and TRBJ2-5, is GAGVSQSPSNKVTEKGKDVELRCDPISGHTALYWYRQSLGQGLEFLIYFQGNSAPDKSGLPSDRFSAERTGGSVSTLTIQRTQQEDSAVYLCASSPWPEGEETQYFGPGTRLLVL.

The rearrangement uses TRBV14 and TRBJ2-5; the D call may be TRBD1 or TRBD2 (6 bases each). The CDR3 spans 16 residues. V was shortened by 0 bases and J by 2 bases, with 13 bases between the two germline ends. CDR1 and CDR2 from the germline V gene are SGHDN and FVKESK. This CDR3 reads CASSQDFGGEQETQYF. DNA of the CDR3: TGTGCCAGCAGCCAAGATTTCGGGGGCGAACAAGAGACCCAGTACTTC.

Ten or more counts support this clonotype. The rearrangement links TRBV7-6 to TRBJ2-1; no clear D gene. Germline loops: CDR1 SGHVS, CDR2 FNYEAQ. The CDR3 sequence is 12 residues long. The V end lost 3 bases, the J end lost 8 bases, and 8 bases lay between the germline ends. Here the CDR3 reads CASSFQPYEQFF. CDR3 bases: TGTGCCAGCAGCTTTCAGCCCTATGAGCAGTTCTTC.

This clonotype has a count of ten or more. The rearrangement links TRBV5-1 to TRBJ2-7; D is uncertain. Deletions cut 1 base from V and 6 bases from J, with 11 bases between. The germline V gene encodes CDR1 SGHRS and CDR2 YFSETQ. The CDR3 is 13 amino acids. CDR3 bases: TGCGCCAGCAGCTTGTTTGCGGACGGCGAGCAGTACTTC. It codes for CASSLFADGEQYF.

The rearrangement links TRBV27 to TRBJ1-2, with 8 positions matching TRBD1. Looked up from germline, CDR1 is MNHEY and CDR2 is SMNVEV (reference sequence). The CDR3 runs 15 residues. The V gene end was trimmed by 2 bases and the J gene end by 6 bases; junction bases not matched to a gene: 8. In DNA form, the CDR3 reads TGTGCCAGCAGTTTAGCTCCCAGGGGGCGAGATGGCTACACCTTC. Residues: CASSLAPRGRDGYTF.

This rearrangement joins TRBV9 to TRBJ1-2; D perhaps matches TRBD1 (6 bases). The V gene lost 0 bases and the J gene lost 5 bases, with 14 bases spanning the gap. This CDR3 region has 15 residues. Germline V CDR1 and CDR2: SGDLS, YYNGEE. CDR3 region: CASSVERTAVYGYTF. CDR3 nucleotide sequence: TGTGCCAGCAGCGTAGAAAGGACAGCAGTTTATGGCTACACCTTC.

This clonotype was seen a few times. The V call is TRBV5-6, the J call TRBJ2-1; no reliable D call. The CDR3 has 11 residues. Germline V gene sequence: CDR1 SGHDT, CDR2 YYEEEE. V was shortened by 0 bases and J by 16 bases, with 11 bases between the two germline ends. The CDR3 DNA is TGTGCCAGCAGCTTGGGGCAGGCAGTTTTCTTC. This codes for CASSLGQAVFF. Based on the CDR3 plus reference TRBV5-6 and TRBJ2-1, the full variable domain is DAGVTQSPTHLIKTRGQQVTLRCSPKSGHDTVSWYQQALGQGPQFIFQYYEEEERQRGNFPDRFSGHQFPNYSSELNVNALLLGDSALYLCASSLGQAVFFGPGTRLTVL.

This clonotype was seen more than once but under ten times. The V call is TRBV2, the J call TRBJ2-3; 12 positions match TRBD2. The CDR3 is 19 amino acids. After removal of 2 bases from V and 2 bases from J, the junction contained 11 bases not matched to a gene. From germline, CDR1 is SNHLY and CDR2 FYNNEI. CDR3 loop: CASSEIQLAGGSDTDTQYF. Here the CDR3 DNA reads TGTGCCAGCAGTGAAATTCAACTAGCGGGGGGCTCTGACACAGATACGCAGTATTTT.

This clonotype was detected only a few times. The chain has TRBV4-1 and TRBJ1-1; D possibly corresponds to TRBD1 (6 bases). The V end lost 1 base, the J end lost 1 base, and 7 bases lay between the germline ends. Looked up from germline, CDR1 is MGHRA and CDR2 is YSYEKL. The CDR3 runs 14 residues. The CDR3 reads CASSQGQANTEAFF. The CDR3 nucleotides are TGCGCCAGCAGCCAAGGACAGGCGAACACTGAAGCTTTCTTT.

This clonotype has only a few counts. The chain is built from TRBV12-3 or TRBV12-4 and TRBJ1-3; D gene ambiguous. The CDR3 runs 14 residues. Trimming cost V 7 bases and J 0 bases, with 10 bases left between them. CDR3 DNA: TGTGCCAGCAATTCAGTCCGCTCTGGAAACACCATATATTTT. This translates into CASNSVRSGNTIYF.

This chain joins TRBV5-4 and TRBJ1-6; D is unclear. This CDR3 is 17 amino acids long. Per the germline V gene, CDR1 is SGHNT and CDR2 is YYREEE (reference sequence). Trimming shortened V by 0 bases and J by 0 bases, and 10 bases separated the two germline ends. The CDR3: CASSLDAGSSYNSPLHF. CDR3 bases: TGTGCCAGCAGCTTGGATGCCGGTAGCTCCTATAATTCACCCCTCCACTTT.

This clonotype showed up just a few times. V and J are TRBV14 and TRBJ2-3; a weak D match, TRBD2 (6 bases). The germline gives CDR1 SGHDN, CDR2 FVKESK. V was clipped by 2 bases and J by 4 bases, with 10 bases between them. The CDR3 length is 14 residues. The CDR3 DNA sequence: TGTGCCAGCAGCCAATACGGGAGTGCAGATACGCAGTATTTT. Protein sequence: CASSQYGSADTQYF.

J is TRBJ2-1 and V is TRBV10-3; 7 bases map to TRBD1. Trimming took 6 bases from V and 3 from J; bases not matched to a gene: 8. Germline CDR1 and CDR2: ENHRY and SYGVKD. This CDR3 spans 15 amino acids. CDR3 amino acids: CAIRVEGTDYNEQFF. CDR3 nucleotide sequence: TGTGCCATCAGAGTTGAGGGGACAGACTACAATGAGCAGTTCTTC.

The chain employs TRBV6-1 and TRBJ2-3; TRBD2 agrees at 7 bases. Germline-derived CDR1 and CDR2 are MNHNS and SASEGT. V was clipped by 3 bases and J by 4 bases; unmatched bases: 7. CDR3 length: 15 residues. CDR3 nucleotides: TGTGCCAGCAGTGATTTCCAGGGAGGGCCAGATACGCAGTATTTT. This translates into CASSDFQGGPDTQYF.

The chain joins TRBV27 to TRBJ2-1, with D unresolved. The CDR3 spans 14 residues. Germline lookup yields CDR1 MNHEY and CDR2 SMNVEV (reference sequence). V was pared by 5 bases and J by 2 bases, with 10 bases between. DNA of the CDR3: TGTGCCAGCAGTCCTATAATGGCCTACAATGAGCAGTTCTTC. Protein: CASSPIMAYNEQFF.

CDR3 amino acids: CASSFGTASTQYF. The CDR3 DNA reads TGTGCCAGCAGCTTCGGGACAGCCTCGACCCAGTACTTC. The chain uses TRBV7-2 and TRBJ2-5; 7 bases line up with TRBD1. From germline, CDR1 is SGHTA and CDR2 FQGNSA. After removal of 3 bases from V and 7 bases from J, the junction contained 5 bases not matched to a gene. The CDR3 extends over 13 amino acids.